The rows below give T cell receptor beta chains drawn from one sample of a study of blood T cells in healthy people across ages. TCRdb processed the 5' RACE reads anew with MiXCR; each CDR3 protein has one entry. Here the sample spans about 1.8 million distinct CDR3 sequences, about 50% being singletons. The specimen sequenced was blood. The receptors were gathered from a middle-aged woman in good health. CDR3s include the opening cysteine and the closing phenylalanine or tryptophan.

CDR3 protein: CASSYRRASSYNSPLHF
CDR3 length: 17
V gene: TRBV6-5

CDR3 protein: CASTPGESSYEQYF
CDR3 length: 14
V gene: TRBV25-1

CDR3 protein: CASSYSGTLGRTKNIQYF
CDR3 length: 18
V gene: TRBV6-2/TRBV6-3

CDR3 protein: CASSPTDRGGRETQYF
CDR3 length: 16
V gene: TRBV3-1

CDR3 protein: CASSLSASGGRMEQFF
CDR3 length: 16
V gene: TRBV6-6

CDR3 protein: CSARERPLSTDTQYF
CDR3 length: 15
V gene: TRBV20-1

CDR3 protein: CASSQTSPQETQYF
CDR3 length: 14
V gene: TRBV6-6

CDR3 protein: CASSPGGGEETQYF
CDR3 length: 14
V gene: TRBV5-1

CDR3 protein: CASSVGRGRGITDTQYF
CDR3 length: 17
V gene: TRBV9

CDR3 protein: CASSSRGTGANVPTF
CDR3 length: 15
V gene: TRBV12-3/TRBV12-4

CDR3 protein: CASSLGPGGGRADTQYF
CDR3 length: 17
V gene: TRBV7-2

CDR3 protein: CASSLMQGGTDTQYF
CDR3 length: 15
V gene: TRBV4-2

CDR3 protein: CASSVEGHASGYTF
CDR3 length: 14
V gene: TRBV9

CDR3 protein: CASSGLKSQETQYF
CDR3 length: 14
V gene: TRBV2

CDR3 protein: CASSQGLRTGYTF
CDR3 length: 13
V gene: TRBV4-3

CDR3 protein: CASSLGQRGGETQYF
CDR3 length: 15
V gene: TRBV7-8

CDR3 protein: CASSPPGTVTDTQYF
CDR3 length: 15
V gene: TRBV28

CDR3 protein: CASSQDPGQGTGNQPQHF
CDR3 length: 18
V gene: TRBV4-1

CDR3 protein: CASHFQRLSNEQFF
CDR3 length: 14
V gene: TRBV6-2/TRBV6-3

CDR3 protein: CSVAPGQGGDEQYF
CDR3 length: 14
V gene: TRBV29-1

CDR3 protein: CASSFSPGLAGGRSYEQYF
CDR3 length: 19
V gene: TRBV27

CDR3 protein: CSALEGGAETQYF
CDR3 length: 13
V gene: TRBV20-1

CDR3 protein: CSVEDGRPSTDTQYF
CDR3 length: 15
V gene: TRBV29-1

CDR3 protein: CASSLPREGSTDTQYF
CDR3 length: 16
V gene: TRBV9

CDR3 protein: CSARDRGLSQPQHF
CDR3 length: 14
V gene: TRBV20-1

CDR3 protein: CATSQYKGQGKNTGELFF
CDR3 length: 18
V gene: TRBV24-1

CDR3 protein: CASSFGQGGTQYF
CDR3 length: 13
V gene: TRBV7-9

CDR3 protein: CASSPRAGSWDTQYF
CDR3 length: 15
V gene: TRBV11-2

CDR3 protein: CSASSPSDQETQYF
CDR3 length: 14
V gene: TRBV20-1

CDR3 protein: CAGSLIVGQSYEQYF
CDR3 length: 15
V gene: TRBV27

CDR3 protein: CASSPGGAAQGFGYTF
CDR3 length: 16
V gene: TRBV7-9

CDR3 protein: CSARGNQGARSGYTF
CDR3 length: 15
V gene: TRBV20-1

CDR3 protein: CSARAPQRADEQYF
CDR3 length: 14
V gene: TRBV20-1

CDR3 protein: CASSQNGGMETQYF
CDR3 length: 14
V gene: TRBV4-2

CDR3 protein: CASSPGTNTDTQYF
CDR3 length: 14
V gene: TRBV7-2

CDR3 protein: CASRLGGSTDMQYF
CDR3 length: 14
V gene: TRBV12-3/TRBV12-4

CDR3 protein: CASSLYGYAKNIQYF
CDR3 length: 15
V gene: TRBV13

CDR3 protein: CSARDQGRGHDQPQHF
CDR3 length: 16
V gene: TRBV20-1

CDR3 protein: CASRPRGSPSTDTQYF
CDR3 length: 16
V gene: TRBV6-2/TRBV6-3

CDR3 protein: CASSQHLTGNEQFF
CDR3 length: 14
V gene: TRBV5-1

CDR3 protein: CASSLEPGGEYGYTF
CDR3 length: 15
V gene: TRBV5-1

CDR3 protein: CASTEGGSGVYEQYF
CDR3 length: 15
V gene: TRBV7-2